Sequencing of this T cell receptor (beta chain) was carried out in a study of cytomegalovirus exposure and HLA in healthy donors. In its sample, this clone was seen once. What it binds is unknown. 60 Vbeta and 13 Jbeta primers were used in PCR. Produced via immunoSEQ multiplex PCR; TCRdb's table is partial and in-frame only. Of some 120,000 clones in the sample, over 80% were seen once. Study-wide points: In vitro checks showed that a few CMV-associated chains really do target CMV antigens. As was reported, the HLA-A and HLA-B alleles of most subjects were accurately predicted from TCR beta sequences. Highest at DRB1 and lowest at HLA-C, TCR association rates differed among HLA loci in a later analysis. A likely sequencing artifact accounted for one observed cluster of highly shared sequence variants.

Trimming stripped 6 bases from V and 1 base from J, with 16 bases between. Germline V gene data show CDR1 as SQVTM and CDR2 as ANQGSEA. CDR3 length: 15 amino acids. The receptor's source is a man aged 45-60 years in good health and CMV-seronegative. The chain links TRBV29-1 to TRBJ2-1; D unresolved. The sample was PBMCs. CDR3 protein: CSVAAFSRSYNEQFF. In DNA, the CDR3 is TGCAGCGTGGCCGCGTTTAGCCGGTCCTACAATGAGCAGTTCTTC.